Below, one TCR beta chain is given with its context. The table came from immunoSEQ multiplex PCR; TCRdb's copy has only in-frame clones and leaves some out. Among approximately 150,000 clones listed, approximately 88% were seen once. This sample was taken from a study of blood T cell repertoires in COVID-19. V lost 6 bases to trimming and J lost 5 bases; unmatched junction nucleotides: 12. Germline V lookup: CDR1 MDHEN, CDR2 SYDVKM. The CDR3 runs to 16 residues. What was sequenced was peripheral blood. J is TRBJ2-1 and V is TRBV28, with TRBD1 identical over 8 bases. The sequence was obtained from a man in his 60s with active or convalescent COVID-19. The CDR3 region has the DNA TGTGCCAGCAGCAGATTAGCAGGGGGCCAGGACAATGAGCAGTTCTTC. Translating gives CASSRLAGGQDNEQFF.